The 20 T cell receptor beta chains below come from one sample, sequenced in a study of graft-versus-host responses after intestinal transplantation. TCRdb's table, derived via immunoSEQ multiplex PCR, lists solely in-frame clones and lacks some. The sample has approximately 79,000 clones, roughly 85% seen once. Antigen specificity for these receptors is unknown. The source material was unstimulated CD4+ T cells sorted from spleen or lymph node cells, sampled before intestinal transplant. These receptors came from a human donor who received an intestinal transplant.

This clone has just one count. The V and J genes are TRBV7-3 and TRBJ2-3; TRBD2 matches at 7 bases. Per germline, CDR1 SGHTA and CDR2 FQGTGA. The CDR3 totals 16 residues. The V segment lost 2 bases and the J segment 3 bases; nucleotides outside the gene matches: 8. The CDR3 DNA reads as TGTGCCAGCAGCTTAGCGGGCGGGAGTGGAACAGATACGCAGTATTTT. Translated: CASSLAGGSGTDTQYF.

The chain couples TRBV5-5 to TRBJ2-5, with TRBD1 identical over 10 bases. Germline assignment: CDR1 SGHKS and CDR2 YYEKEE (reference sequence). There are 15 residues in the CDR3. After removal of 3 bases from V and 2 bases from J, the junction contained 4 bases not matched to a gene. The CDR3 DNA reads TGTGCCAGCAGCTCAGGGACAGGGGTGCAAGAGACCCAGTACTTC. The encoded protein is CASSSGTGVQETQYF.

The chain is built from TRBV18 and TRBJ1-6; D possibly corresponds to TRBD1 (5 bases). The CDR3 length is 14 residues. The V gene's germline CDR1 is KGHSH and CDR2 LQKENI. The V end was cut by 2 bases, the J end by 6 bases, with 8 bases between. CDR3 DNA sequence: TGTGCCAGCTCACCAGACAGTTTTAATTCACCCCTCCACTTT. It yields the protein CASSPDSFNSPLHF.

Points on this clone: Compared with germline, one end of the junction differs, possibly owing to a read error. The genes are TRBV5-6 and TRBJ1-4, with a tentative D call TRBD1 (6 bases). The CDR3 spans 14 residues. Germline assignment: CDR1 SGHDT and CDR2 YYEEEE. The CDR3, as DNA: TGTGCCAGCAGTTTGGTGGGTCGGGGGGCGGAACTGTTTTTT. This sequence encodes CASSLVGRGAELFF.

V usage is TRBV2 and J usage is TRBJ2-2; 9 bases are shared with TRBD2. Germline-derived CDR1 and CDR2 are SNHLY and FYNNEI. J gave up 7 bases and V 2 bases, and 5 bases lay outside the gene matches. The CDR3 covers 15 residues. CDR3 nucleotide sequence: TGTGCCAGCAGTGAAATGGGTAGCGGGAGCGGGGAGCTGTTTTTT. It codes for CASSEMGSGSGELFF.

This chain connects TRBV9 to TRBJ2-2; 10 nucleotides line up with TRBD2. V was clipped by 1 base and J by 7 bases; unmatched bases: 4. Germline CDR1 reads SGDLS; CDR2 reads YYNGEE. The CDR3 consists of 15 residues. CDR3 loop: CASSVLSSGGGELFF. DNA for the CDR3: TGTGCCAGCAGCGTACTTTCTAGCGGGGGCGGGGAGCTGTTTTTT.

V is TRBV6-1 and J is TRBJ2-7, with 9 bases lining up with TRBD2. Germline V lookup: CDR1 MNHNS, CDR2 SASEGT. The CDR3 runs 14 residues. The J segment lost 9 bases and the V segment lost 6 bases, leaving 12 bases of the junction unmatched. The CDR3 is CASRPGLAPIAQYF. In DNA, the CDR3 is TGTGCCAGCAGGCCGGGACTAGCACCTATAGCGCAGTACTTC.

The chain is built from TRBV5-4 and TRBJ2-5, with 8 bases matching TRBD2. J lost 6 bases, V lost 4 bases, and 8 bases had no gene match. This CDR3 is built from 14 residues. Germline V lookup: CDR1 SGHNT, CDR2 YYREEE (reference sequence). This CDR3 reads CASSREGQGKTQYF. The CDR3 DNA follows: TGTGCCAGCAGCCGGGAGGGCCAGGGAAAGACCCAGTACTTC.

The chain carries TRBV18 and TRBJ1-3; no reliable D call. The CDR3 consists of 14 residues. V lost 1 base and J 7 bases, leaving 11 bases between the germline ends. CDR1 and CDR2 from the germline V gene are KGHSH and LQKENI. CDR3 DNA sequence: TGTGCCAGCTCACCACTGGCCACCTTTAACACCATATATTTT. Translating gives CASSPLATFNTIYF. Looking up the rest from reference TRBV18 and TRBJ1-3 gives the full variable domain: NAGVMQNPRHLVRRRGQEARLRCSPMKGHSHVYWYRQLPEEGLKFMVYLQKENIIDESGMPKERFSAEFPKEGPSILRIQQVVRGDSAAYFCASSPLATFNTIYFGEGSWLTVV.

The CDR3 nucleotides read TGCGCCAGCAGACTCCCCGGGACAGGGTTAAACGAGCAGTACTTC. The encoded protein is CASRLPGTGLNEQYF. This chain links TRBV5-1 with TRBJ2-7; 9 nucleotides agree with TRBD1. The V and J ends lost 5 bases and 5 bases, in that order; junction bases with no gene match: 11. The CDR3 is made up of 15 amino acids. Per the germline V gene, CDR1 is SGHRS and CDR2 is YFSETQ.

The gene calls are TRBV7-6 and TRBJ2-2; 7 bases match TRBD1. The CDR3 spans 14 residues. V lost 4 bases and J lost 6; bases outside the gene matches: 5. Germline lookup yields CDR1 SGHVS and CDR2 FNYEAQ. As DNA, the CDR3 is TGTGCCAGCAGCTCCCCAGGGGGTTCCGGGGAGCTGTTTTTT. Translated, it gives CASSSPGGSGELFF.

This sequence joins TRBV10-3 and TRBJ2-5, with D possibly matching TRBD2 (5 bases). Germline CDR1 ENHRY, CDR2 SYGVKD. V lost 0 bases and J lost 5, with 10 bases in between. The CDR3 is 14 amino acids. The DNA for the CDR3 is TGTGCCATCAGTGAGTCCACGGGGTCGGAGACCCAGTACTTC. This gives the protein CAISESTGSETQYF.

V is TRBV27 and J is TRBJ1-2, with D possibly being TRBD1 (6 bases). This CDR3 comprises 15 residues. Germline V gives CDR1 MNHEY, CDR2 SMNVEV (reference sequence). V was trimmed by 2 bases and J by 5 bases, leaving 15 bases between them. The CDR3 DNA follows: TGTGCCAGCAGTTTAACGGGACAAACGCCTTATGGCTACACCTTC. This encodes CASSLTGQTPYGYTF.

The V and J genes are TRBV7-9 and TRBJ1-1; D might be TRBD1 (6 bases). Germline CDR1 is SEHNR and CDR2 is FQNEAQ (reference sequence). The V gene lost 5 bases and the J gene lost 4 bases, with 14 bases spanning the gap. The CDR3 covers 14 residues. This CDR3 is CASSRRGFGTEAFF. DNA of the CDR3: TGTGCCAGCAGCCGCAGGGGTTTTGGCACTGAAGCTTTCTTT.

This clone was seen once. The rearrangement joins TRBV28 to TRBJ2-1, with D maybe TRBD1 (5 bases). V lost 7 bases to trimming and J lost 8 bases, with 12 bases between them. This CDR3 has 12 amino acids. The germline gives CDR1 MDHEN, CDR2 SYDVKM. CDR3 coding DNA: TGTGCCAGCACCCCTAGGGGCTATGAGCAGTTCTTC. This codes for CASTPRGYEQFF.

V and J are TRBV2 and TRBJ2-5; the match to TRBD1 covers 7 bases. The DNA end lines up better with TRBJ2-7; the J call may be wrong. The germline CDR1 and CDR2 sequences are SNHLY and FYNNEI. The CDR3 is 15 amino acids. CDR3 loop: CASRERQGRSYEQYF. The DNA for the CDR3 is TGTGCCAGCAGAGAACGACAGGGCCGCTCCTACGAGCAGTACTTC.

The rearrangement uses TRBV6-6 and TRBJ2-7; no clear D gene. The CDR3 has 12 amino acids. Trimming removed 6 bases at V and 3 bases at J, with 9 bases between. CDR1 and CDR2 from the germline V gene are MNHNY and SVGAGI (reference sequence). CDR3: CASRELYYEQYF. DNA for the CDR3: TGTGCCAGCAGGGAGCTATACTACGAGCAGTACTTC.

The rearrangement uses TRBV28 and TRBJ2-3, with 8 nucleotides matching TRBD1. CDR1 is MDHEN and CDR2 is SYDVKM in the germline V gene. The V segment lost 3 bases and the J segment 4 bases; nucleotides outside the gene matches: 3. The CDR3 length is 14 residues. CDR3 sequence reads: CASSLGGQADTQYF. CDR3 coding DNA: TGTGCCAGCAGTTTGGGGGGACAGGCAGATACGCAGTATTTT.

A single count supports this clone. The V gene is TRBV7-6, the J gene TRBJ2-5, with 8 nucleotides matching TRBD2. The germline CDR1 and CDR2 sequences are SGHVS and FNYEAQ. The CDR3 covers 18 residues. With 2 bases clipped from V and 5 bases from J, the junction kept 16 bases outside the gene matches. The CDR3 region has the DNA TGTGCCAGCAGCTTATCTTTGTCGTCGGGGGGGGCCATGGAGACCCAGTACTTC. This codes for CASSLSLSSGGAMETQYF.

This clone was picked up a small number of times. This sequence joins TRBV13 and TRBJ2-5, with TRBD2 matching 8 bases. CDR3 size: 15 residues. CDR1 and CDR2 from the germline V gene are PRHDT and FYEKMQ (reference sequence). The V gene end was trimmed by 5 bases and the J gene end by 0 bases; junction bases not matched to a gene: 5. CDR3 DNA: TGTGCCAGCAGCCTAGCGGGTGGGTACCAAGAGACCCAGTACTTC. This encodes CASSLAGGYQETQYF. The variable domain in full, with the rest retrieved from reference TRBV13 and TRBJ2-5, is AAGVIQSPRHLIKEKRETATLKCYPIPRHDTVYWYQQGPGQDPQFLISFYEKMQSDKGSIPDRFSAQQFSDYHSELNMSSLELGDSALYFCASSLAGGYQETQYFGPGTRLLVL.